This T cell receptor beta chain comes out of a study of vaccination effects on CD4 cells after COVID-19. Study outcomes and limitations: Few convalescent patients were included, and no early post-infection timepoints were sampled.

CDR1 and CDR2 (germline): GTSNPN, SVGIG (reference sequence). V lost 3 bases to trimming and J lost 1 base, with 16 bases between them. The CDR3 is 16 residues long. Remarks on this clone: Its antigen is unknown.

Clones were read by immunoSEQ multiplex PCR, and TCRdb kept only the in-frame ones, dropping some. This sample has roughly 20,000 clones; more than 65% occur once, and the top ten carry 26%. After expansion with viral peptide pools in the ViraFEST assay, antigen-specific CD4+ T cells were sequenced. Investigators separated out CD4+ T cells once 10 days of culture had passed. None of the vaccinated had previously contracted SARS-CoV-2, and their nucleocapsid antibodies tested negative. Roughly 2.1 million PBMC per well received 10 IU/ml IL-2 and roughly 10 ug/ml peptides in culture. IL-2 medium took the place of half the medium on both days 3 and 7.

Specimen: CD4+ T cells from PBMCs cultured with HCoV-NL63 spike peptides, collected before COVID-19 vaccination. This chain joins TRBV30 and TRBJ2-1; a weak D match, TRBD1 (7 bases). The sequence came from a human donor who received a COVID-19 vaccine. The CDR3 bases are TGTGCCTGGAGACGCGGGACAGTGTCGTCCTACAATGAGCAGTTCTTC. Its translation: CAWRRGTVSSYNEQFF.